The sequence of this T cell receptor beta chain was determined in a study of response to subunit inactivated influenza vaccine. TCRdb recomputed calls from the RT-PCR reads with MiXCR, one row per CDR3 protein. The repertoire holds some 500,000 distinct CDR3 sequences, 15% to 20% seen once, with less than 4% in the top ten. This clonotype was recorded a few times. Antigen specificity is unknown. CDR3 length: 15 residues. Germline CDR1 is MDHEN and CDR2 is SYDVKM. Trimming pared 7 bases from V and 3 bases from J, leaving 13 bases between. Findings and limits, study-wide: Authors suggested each seasonal flu vaccination may recruit only limited numbers of new T cells.

The chain uses TRBV28 and TRBJ1-6; tentative D call: TRBD1 (5 bases). The sequence was collected from a man between 50 and 69 years old who received an inactivated influenza vaccine. The sample consisted of CD4+ T cells sorted from PBMCs, taken less than 30 months after vaccination. CDR3: CASKERQGYNSPLHF. The CDR3 bases are TGTGCCAGCAAGGAACGGCAGGGCTATAATTCACCCCTCCACTTT.